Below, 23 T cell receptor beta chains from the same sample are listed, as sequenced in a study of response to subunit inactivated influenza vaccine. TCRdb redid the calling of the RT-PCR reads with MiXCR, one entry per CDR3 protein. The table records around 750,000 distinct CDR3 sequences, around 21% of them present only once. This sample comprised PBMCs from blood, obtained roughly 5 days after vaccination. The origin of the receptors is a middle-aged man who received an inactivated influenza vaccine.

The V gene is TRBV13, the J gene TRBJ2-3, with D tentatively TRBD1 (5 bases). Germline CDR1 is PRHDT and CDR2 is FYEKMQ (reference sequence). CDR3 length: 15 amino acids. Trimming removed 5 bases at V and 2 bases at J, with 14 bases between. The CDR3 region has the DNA TGTGCCAGCAGCCGAAGACAGTCTTACACAGATACGCAGTATTTT. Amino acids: CASSRRQSYTDTQYF.

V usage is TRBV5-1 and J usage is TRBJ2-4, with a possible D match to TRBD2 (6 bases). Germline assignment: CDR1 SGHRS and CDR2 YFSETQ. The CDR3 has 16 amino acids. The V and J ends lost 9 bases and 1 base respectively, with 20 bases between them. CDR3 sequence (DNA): TGCGCCACCCAGGAGGGTCCCTCTGGGGCCAAAAACATTCAGTACTTC. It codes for CATQEGPSGAKNIQYF.

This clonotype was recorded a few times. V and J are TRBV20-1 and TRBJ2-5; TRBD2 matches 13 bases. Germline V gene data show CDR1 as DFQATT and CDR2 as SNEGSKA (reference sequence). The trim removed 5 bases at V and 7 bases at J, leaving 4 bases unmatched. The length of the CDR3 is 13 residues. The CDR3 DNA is TGCAGTGCTGGACTAGCGGGGGACCCGACCCAGTACTTC. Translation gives CSAGLAGDPTQYF.

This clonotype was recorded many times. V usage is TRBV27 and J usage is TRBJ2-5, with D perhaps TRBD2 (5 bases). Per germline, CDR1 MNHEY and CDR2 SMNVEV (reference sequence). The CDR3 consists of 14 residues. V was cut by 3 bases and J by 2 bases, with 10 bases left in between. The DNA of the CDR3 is TGTGCCAGCAGTTTCAACAGAGGGCAAGAGACCCAGTACTTC. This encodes CASSFNRGQETQYF.

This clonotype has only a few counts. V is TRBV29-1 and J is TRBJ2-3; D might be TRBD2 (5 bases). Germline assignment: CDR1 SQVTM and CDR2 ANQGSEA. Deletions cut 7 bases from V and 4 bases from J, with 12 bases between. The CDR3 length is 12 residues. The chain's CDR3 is CSADGSADTQYF. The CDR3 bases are TGCAGCGCCGATGGTAGCGCAGATACGCAGTATTTT.

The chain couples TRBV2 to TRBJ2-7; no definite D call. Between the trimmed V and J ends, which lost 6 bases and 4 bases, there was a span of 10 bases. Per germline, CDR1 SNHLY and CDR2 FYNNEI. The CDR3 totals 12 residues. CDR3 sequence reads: CASRKSTYEQYF. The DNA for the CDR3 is TGTGCCAGCAGAAAGAGTACATACGAGCAGTACTTC.

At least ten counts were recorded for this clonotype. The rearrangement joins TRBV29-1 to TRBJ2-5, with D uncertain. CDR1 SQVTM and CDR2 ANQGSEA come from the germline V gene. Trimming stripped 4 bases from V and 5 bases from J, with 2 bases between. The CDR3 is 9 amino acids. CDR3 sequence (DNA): TGCAGCGTTGGGGAGACCCAGTACTTC. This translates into CSVGETQYF. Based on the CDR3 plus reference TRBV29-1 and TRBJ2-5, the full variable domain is SAVISQKPSRDICQRGTSLTIQCQVDSQVTMMFWYRQQPGQSLTLIATANQGSEATYESGFVIDKFPISRPNLTFSTLTVSNMSPEDSSIYLCSVGETQYFGPGTRLLVL.

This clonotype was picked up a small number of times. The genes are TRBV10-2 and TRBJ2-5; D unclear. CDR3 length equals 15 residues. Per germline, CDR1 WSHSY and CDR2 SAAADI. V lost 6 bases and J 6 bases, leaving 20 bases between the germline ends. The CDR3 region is CASREGQEIRQTQYF. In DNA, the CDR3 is TGCGCCAGCAGGGAAGGGCAAGAGATAAGGCAGACCCAGTACTTC.

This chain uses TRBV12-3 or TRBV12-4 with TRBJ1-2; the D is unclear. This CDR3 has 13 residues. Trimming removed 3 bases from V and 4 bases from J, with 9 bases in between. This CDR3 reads CASSFRGIYGYTF. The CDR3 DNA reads TGTGCCAGCAGTTTCCGGGGAATCTATGGCTACACCTTC.

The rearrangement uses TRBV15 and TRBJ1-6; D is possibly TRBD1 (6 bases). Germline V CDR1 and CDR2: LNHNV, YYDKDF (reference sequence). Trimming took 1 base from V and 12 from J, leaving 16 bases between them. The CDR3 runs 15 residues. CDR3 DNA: TGTGCCACCAGCAGAGGTGGGGGGCGAATAGAACCCCTCCACTTT. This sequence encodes CATSRGGGRIEPLHF. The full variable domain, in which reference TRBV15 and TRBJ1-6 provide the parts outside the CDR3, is DAMVIQNPRYQVTQFGKPVTLSCSQTLNHNVMYWYQQKSSQAPKLLFHYYDKDFNNEADTPDNFQSRRPNTSFCFLDIRSPGLGDTAMYLCATSRGGGRIEPLHFGNGTRLTVT.

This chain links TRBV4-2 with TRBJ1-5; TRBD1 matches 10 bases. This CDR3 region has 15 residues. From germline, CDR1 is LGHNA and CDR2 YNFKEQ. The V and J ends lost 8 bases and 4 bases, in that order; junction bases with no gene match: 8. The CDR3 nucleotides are TGTGCCAGCGGTACCCGGGACAGGGGAAATCAGCCCCAGCATTTT. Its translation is CASGTRDRGNQPQHF.

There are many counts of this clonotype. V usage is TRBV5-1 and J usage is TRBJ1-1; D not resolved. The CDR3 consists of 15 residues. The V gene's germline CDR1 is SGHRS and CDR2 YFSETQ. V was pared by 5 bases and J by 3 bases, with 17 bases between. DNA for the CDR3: TGCGCCAGCAGTTCTGCTCGGCACGGATACACTGAAGCTTTCTTT. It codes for CASSSARHGYTEAFF. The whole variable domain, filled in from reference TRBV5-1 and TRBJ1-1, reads KAGVTQTPRYLIKTRGQQVTLSCSPISGHRSVSWYQQTPGQGLQFLFEYFSETQRNKGNFPGRFSGRQFSNSRSEMNVSTLELGDSALYLCASSSARHGYTEAFFGQGTRLTVV.

CDR3 amino acids: CASSSTGDGGERSYF. CDR3 bases: TGTGCCAGCAGTTCGACAGGGGATGGAGGGGAGCGGTCGTACTTC. The V and J genes are TRBV6-2 or TRBV6-3 and TRBJ2-7; 8 nucleotides match TRBD1. Losses at the gene ends were 4 bases for V and 12 bases for J; bases not matched to a gene: 17. CDR3 length: 15 amino acids. From germline, CDR1 is MNHEY and CDR2 SVGEGT.

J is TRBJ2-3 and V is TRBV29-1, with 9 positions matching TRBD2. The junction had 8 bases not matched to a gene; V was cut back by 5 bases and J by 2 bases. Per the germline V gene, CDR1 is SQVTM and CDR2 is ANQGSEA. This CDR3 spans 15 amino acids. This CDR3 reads CSVTPAGGITDTQYF. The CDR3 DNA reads TGCAGCGTTACACCAGCGGGGGGCATCACAGATACGCAGTATTTT.

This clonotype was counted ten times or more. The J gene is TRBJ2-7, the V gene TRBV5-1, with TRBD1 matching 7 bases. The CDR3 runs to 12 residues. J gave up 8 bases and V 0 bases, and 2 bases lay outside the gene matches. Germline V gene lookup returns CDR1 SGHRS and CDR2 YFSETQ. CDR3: CASSLDRGKQYF. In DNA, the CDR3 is TGCGCCAGCAGCTTGGACAGGGGCAAGCAGTACTTC. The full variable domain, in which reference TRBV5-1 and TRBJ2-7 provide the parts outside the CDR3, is KAGVTQTPRYLIKTRGQQVTLSCSPISGHRSVSWYQQTPGQGLQFLFEYFSETQRNKGNFPGRFSGRQFSNSRSEMNVSTLELGDSALYLCASSLDRGKQYFGPGTRLTVT.

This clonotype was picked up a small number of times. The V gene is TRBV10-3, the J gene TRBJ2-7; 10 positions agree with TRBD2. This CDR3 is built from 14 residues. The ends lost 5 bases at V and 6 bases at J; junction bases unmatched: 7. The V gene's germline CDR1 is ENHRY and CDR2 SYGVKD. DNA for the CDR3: TGTGCCATCAGTATTGCTAGCGGGAGTAGCGAGCAGTACTTC. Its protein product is CAISIASGSSEQYF.

CDR3 sequence: CASRELAGGLNEQFF. Written as DNA, the CDR3 is TGTGCCAGCAGGGAACTCGCGGGGGGGCTCAATGAGCAGTTCTTC. V and J are TRBV9 and TRBJ2-1, with 9 bases matching TRBD2. The CDR3 has 15 amino acids. In germline, CDR1 is SGDLS, CDR2 YYNGEE. V lost 5 bases to trimming and J lost 6 bases; unmatched junction nucleotides: 9.

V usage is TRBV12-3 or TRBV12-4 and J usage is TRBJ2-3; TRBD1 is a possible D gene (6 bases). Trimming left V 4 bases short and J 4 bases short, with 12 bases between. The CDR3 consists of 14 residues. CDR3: CASSSARGADTQYF. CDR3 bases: TGTGCCAGCAGTTCGGCCAGGGGAGCAGATACGCAGTATTTT.

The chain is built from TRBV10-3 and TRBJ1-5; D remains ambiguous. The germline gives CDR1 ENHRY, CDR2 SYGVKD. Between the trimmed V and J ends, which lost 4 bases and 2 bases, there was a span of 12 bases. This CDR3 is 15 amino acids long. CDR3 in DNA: TGTGCCATCAGTGGGGAGGAAAGGGGCAATCAGCCCCAGCATTTT. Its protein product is CAISGEERGNQPQHF.

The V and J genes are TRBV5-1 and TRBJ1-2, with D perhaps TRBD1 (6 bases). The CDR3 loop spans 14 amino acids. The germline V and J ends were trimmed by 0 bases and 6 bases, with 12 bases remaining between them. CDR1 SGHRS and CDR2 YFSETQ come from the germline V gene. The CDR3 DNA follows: TGCGCCAGCAGCTTGGAGGGGGGTCGGGATGGCTACACCTTC. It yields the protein CASSLEGGRDGYTF.

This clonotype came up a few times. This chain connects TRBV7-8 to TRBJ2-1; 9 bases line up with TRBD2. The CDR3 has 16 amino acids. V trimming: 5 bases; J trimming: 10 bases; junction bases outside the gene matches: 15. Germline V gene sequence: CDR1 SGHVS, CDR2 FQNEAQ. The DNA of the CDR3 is TGTGCCAGCAGCATCCCGGGACTAGCATGGGGCAGGGAGCAGTTCTTC. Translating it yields CASSIPGLAWGREQFF.

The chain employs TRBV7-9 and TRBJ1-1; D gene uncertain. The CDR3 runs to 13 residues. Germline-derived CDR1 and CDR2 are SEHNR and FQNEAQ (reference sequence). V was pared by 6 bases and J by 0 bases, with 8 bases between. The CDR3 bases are TGTGCCAGCAGGCCCACAGTGAACACTGAAGCTTTCTTT. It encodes CASRPTVNTEAFF.

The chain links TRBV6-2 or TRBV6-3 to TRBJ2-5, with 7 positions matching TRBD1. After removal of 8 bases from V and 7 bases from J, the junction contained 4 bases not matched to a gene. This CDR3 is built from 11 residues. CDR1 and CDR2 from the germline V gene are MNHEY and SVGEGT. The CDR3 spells CASGTARTQYF. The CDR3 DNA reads TGTGCCAGCGGGACAGCACGGACCCAGTACTTC.